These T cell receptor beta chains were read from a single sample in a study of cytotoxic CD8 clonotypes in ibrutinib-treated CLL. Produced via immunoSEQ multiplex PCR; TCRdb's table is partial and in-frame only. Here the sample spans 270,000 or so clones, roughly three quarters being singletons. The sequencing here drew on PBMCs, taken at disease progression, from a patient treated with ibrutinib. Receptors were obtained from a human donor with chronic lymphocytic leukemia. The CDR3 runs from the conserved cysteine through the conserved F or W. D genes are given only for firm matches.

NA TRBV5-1 CASSLDRYKAFF
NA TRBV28 CASSQYSGANVLTF
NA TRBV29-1 CSVVEYNEQFF
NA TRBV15 CATSLGPGNTIYF
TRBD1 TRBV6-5 CASRLQGAWNQPQHF
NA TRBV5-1 CASSLEAAFNEKLFF
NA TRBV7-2 CASSLGRGFEETQYF
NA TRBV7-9 CASSEGGGARRGQYF
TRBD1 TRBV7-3 CASSTSVGGVYGYTF
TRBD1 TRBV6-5 CASKPGQGFFGYTF
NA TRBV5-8 CASSLRATNTEAFF
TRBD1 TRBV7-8 CASSTDRNYGYTF
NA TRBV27 CASSSRRNTEAFF
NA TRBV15 CATNSDANAGELFF
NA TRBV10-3 CAISGTIYEQYF
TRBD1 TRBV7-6 CASSLGQGRSNQPQHF
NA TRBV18 CASSPLTSTDTQYF
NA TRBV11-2 CASSPVIWGEANYGYTF
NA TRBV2 CASSVVSSGNTIYF
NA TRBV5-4 CASRNTDTQYF
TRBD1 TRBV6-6 CASSYSMGTGHYEQYF
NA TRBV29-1 CSVAPVRTDTQYF
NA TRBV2 CASTQRGSGDPDTQYF
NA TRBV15 CATSRDVGSGKLFF
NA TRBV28 CASSRRDIWAGRSNQPQHF
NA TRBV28 CASTQTGRDTYEQYF
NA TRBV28 CASSYPGPSTDTQYF
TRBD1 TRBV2 CASSERDRVRNTIYF
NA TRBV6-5 CASSYSRGHGTEAFF
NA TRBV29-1 CSARGGGREKLFF
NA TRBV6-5 CASSGQGYSNQPQHF
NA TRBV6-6 CASGAEINEKLFF
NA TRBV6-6 CASTLRPLGGREKLFF
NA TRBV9 CASSVDGERPILYNEQFF
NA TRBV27 CASSLTGFEQYF
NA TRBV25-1 CASSELNTDTQYF
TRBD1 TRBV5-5 CASSYGTAGNYGYTF
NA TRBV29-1 CSVLTRGVPLETQYF
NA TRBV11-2 CASIPKGGRRAFF
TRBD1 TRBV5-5 CASRRGQGRHQPQHF
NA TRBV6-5 CASSYGGPDSNQPQHF
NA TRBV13 CASSLRLLSGANVLTF
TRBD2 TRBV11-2 CASSFPGTSGPHDF